This T cell receptor (beta chain) comes out of a study of OX40 agonist ivuxolimab in advanced cancers. Study background: An agonistic human IgG2 monoclonal antibody against OX40 (CD134) was given.

Repertoires were generated with immunoSEQ multiplex PCR, while TCRdb's copy carries only in-frame clones and drops some. This sample has about 62,000 clones, with around 85% found just once. CDR1 and CDR2 (germline): SGHRS, YFSETQ. The CDR3 contains 17 residues. Trimming pared 1 base from V and 4 bases from J, leaving 17 bases between. Source: CD4+ or CD8+ T cells sorted from blood, taken in a trial of the OX40 agonist ivuxolimab. The chain recombines TRBV5-1 with TRBJ2-2; tentative D call: TRBD1 (7 bases). The origin of this receptor is an adult with an advanced solid tumor such as melanoma, head and neck, liver or kidney cancer. Written as DNA, the CDR3 is TGCGCCAGCAGCTTGCAAGTTGCAGGGGGGACCACCGGGGAGCTGTTTTTT. Translated, it gives CASSLQVAGGTTGELFF.